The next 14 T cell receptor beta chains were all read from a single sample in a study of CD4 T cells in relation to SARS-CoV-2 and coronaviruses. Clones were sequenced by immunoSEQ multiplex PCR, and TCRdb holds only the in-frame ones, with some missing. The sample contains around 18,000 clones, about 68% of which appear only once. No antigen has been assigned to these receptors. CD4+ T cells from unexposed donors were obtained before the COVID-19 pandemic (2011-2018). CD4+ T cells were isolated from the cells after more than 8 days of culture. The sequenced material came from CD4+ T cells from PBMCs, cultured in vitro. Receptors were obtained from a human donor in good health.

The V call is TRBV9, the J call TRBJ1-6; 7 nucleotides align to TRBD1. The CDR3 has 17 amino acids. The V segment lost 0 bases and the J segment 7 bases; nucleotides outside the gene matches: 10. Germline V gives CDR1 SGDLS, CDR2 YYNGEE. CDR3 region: CASSVASAGTVNSPLHF. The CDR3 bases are TGTGCCAGCAGCGTAGCCTCAGCCGGGACAGTAAATTCACCCCTCCACTTT.

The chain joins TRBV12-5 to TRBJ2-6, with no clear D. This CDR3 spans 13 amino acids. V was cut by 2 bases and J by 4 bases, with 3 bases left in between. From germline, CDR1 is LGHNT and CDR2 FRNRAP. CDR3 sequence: CASGLNGANVLTF. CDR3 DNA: TGTGCTAGTGGTTTGAACGGGGCCAACGTCCTGACTTTC.

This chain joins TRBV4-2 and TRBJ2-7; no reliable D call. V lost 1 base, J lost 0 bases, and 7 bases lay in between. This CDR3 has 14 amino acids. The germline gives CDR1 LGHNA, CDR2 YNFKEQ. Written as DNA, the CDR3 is TGTGCCAGCAGCCAAGGAGGTCCCTCCTACGAGCAGTACTTC. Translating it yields CASSQGGPSYEQYF.

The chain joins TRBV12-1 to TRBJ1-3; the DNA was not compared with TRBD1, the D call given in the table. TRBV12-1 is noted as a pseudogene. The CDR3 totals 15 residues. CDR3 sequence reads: CASSFGGRVGNTIYF. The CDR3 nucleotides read TGTGCCAGCAGCTTTGGCGGCAGGGTAGGAAACACCATATATTTT.

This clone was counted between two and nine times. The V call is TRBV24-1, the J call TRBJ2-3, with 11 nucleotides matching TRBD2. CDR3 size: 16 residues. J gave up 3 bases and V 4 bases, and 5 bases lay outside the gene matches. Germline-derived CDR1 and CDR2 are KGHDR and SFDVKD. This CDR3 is CATSDLGTSGTDTQYF. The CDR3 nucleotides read TGTGCCACCAGTGACCTAGGGACTAGCGGAACAGATACGCAGTATTTT.

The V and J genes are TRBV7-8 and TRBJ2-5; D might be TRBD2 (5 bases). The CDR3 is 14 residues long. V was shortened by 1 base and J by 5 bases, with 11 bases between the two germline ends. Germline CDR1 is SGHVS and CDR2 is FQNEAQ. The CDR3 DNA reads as TGTGCCAGCAGCTTAGTCGAACTAGGCGAGACCCAGTACTTC. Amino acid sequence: CASSLVELGETQYF.

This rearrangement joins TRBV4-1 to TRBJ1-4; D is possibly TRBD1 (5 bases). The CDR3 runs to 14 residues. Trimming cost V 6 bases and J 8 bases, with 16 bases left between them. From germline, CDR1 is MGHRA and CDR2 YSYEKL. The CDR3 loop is CASRRTGVREKLFF. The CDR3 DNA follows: TGCGCCAGCAGAAGAACAGGAGTCAGGGAAAAACTGTTTTTT.

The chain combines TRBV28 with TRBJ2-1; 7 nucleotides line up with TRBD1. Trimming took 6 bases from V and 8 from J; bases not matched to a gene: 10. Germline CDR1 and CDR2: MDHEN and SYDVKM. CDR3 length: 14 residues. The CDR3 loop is CASSPSDRNDEQFF. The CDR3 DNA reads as TGTGCCAGCAGCCCCTCGGACAGGAACGATGAGCAGTTCTTC. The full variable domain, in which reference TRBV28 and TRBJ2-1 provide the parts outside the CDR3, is DVKVTQSSRYLVKRTGEKVFLECVQDMDHENMFWYRQDPGLGLRLIYFSYDVKMKEKGDIPEGYSVSREKKERFSLILESASTNQTSMYLCASSPSDRNDEQFFGPGTRLTVL.

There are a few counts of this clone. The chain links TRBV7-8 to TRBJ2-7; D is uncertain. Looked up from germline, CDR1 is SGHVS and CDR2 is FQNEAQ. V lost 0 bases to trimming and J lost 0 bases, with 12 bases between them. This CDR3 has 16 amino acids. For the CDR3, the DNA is TGTGCCAGCAGCTTAGCGGGTACCGGCAGCTCCTACGAGCAGTACTTC. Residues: CASSLAGTGSSYEQYF.

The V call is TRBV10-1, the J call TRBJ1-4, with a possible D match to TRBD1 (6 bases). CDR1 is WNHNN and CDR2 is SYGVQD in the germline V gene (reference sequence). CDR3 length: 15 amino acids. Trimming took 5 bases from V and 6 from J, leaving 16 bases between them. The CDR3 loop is CASSSQGLDDEKLFF. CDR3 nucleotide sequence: TGCGCCAGCAGTTCACAGGGACTCGACGATGAAAAACTGTTTTTT.

CDR3 in amino acids: CASSDRIQGAEAFF. The CDR3 bases are TGTGCCAGCAGCGACCGGATACAGGGTGCTGAAGCTTTCTTT. This sequence joins TRBV9 and TRBJ1-1, with a weak D call TRBD1 (6 bases). CDR1 is SGDLS and CDR2 is YYNGEE in the germline V gene. V lost 3 bases, J lost 6 bases, and 15 bases lay in between. The CDR3 extends over 14 amino acids.

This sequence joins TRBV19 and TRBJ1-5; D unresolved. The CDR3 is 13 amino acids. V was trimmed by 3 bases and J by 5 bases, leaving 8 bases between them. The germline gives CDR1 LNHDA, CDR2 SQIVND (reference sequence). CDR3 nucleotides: TGTGCCAGTAGTATGTGGCGGGATCAGCCCCAGCATTTT. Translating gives CASSMWRDQPQHF.

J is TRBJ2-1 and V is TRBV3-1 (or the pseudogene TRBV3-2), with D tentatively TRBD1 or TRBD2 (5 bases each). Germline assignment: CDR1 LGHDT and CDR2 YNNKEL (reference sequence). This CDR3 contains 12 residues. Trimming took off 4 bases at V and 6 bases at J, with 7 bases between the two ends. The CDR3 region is CASSPGSNEQFF. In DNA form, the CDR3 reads TGTGCCAGCAGCCCAGGGAGCAATGAGCAGTTCTTC.

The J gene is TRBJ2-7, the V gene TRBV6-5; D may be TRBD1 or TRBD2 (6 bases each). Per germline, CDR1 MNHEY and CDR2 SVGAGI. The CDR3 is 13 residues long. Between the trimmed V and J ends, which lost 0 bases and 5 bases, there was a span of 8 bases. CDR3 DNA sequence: TGTGCCAGCAGTTACTCCCGGGGGCACGAGCAGTACTTC. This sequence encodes CASSYSRGHEQYF.